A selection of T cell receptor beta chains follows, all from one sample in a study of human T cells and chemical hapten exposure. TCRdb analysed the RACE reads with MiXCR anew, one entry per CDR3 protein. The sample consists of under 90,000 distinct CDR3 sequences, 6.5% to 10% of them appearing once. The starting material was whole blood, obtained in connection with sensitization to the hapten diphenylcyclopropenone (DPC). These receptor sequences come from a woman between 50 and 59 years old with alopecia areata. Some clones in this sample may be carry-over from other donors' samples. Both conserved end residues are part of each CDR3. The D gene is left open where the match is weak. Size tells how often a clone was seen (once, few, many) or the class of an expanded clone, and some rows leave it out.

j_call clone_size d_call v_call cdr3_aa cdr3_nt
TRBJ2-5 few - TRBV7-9 CASSSVGSQETQYF TGTGCCAGCAGCTCCGTTGGCAGCCAAGAGACCCAGTACTTC
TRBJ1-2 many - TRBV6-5 CASSSPLRGYTF TGTGCCAGCAGTAGCCCACTCCGTGGCTACACCTTC
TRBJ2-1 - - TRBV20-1 CSARAPGSGEQFF TGCAGTGCTAGAGCACCAGGTAGTGGTGAGCAGTTCTTC
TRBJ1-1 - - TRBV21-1 CASGLTGCFTEAFF TGTGCCAGCGGGTTGACAGGCTGTTTTACTGAAGCTTTCTTT
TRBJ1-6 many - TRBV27 CASSMGPPRGSSYNSPLHF TGTGCCAGCAGTATGGGCCCGCCTCGCGGCAGCTCCTATAATTCACCCCTCCACTTT
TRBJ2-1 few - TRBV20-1 CSAQMSGTTWNEQFF TGCAGTGCCCAAATGTCCGGTACTACGTGGAATGAGCAGTTCTTC
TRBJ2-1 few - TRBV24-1 CATGDPQDDEQFF TGTGCCACCGGTGACCCACAGGACGATGAGCAGTTCTTC
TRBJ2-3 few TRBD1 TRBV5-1 CASSLGTGADTQYF TGCGCCAGCAGCTTGGGGACAGGAGCAGATACGCAGTATTTT
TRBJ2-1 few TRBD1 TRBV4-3 CASSQDSGGQNEQFF TGCGCCAGCAGCCAGGATTCAGGGGGCCAGAATGAGCAGTTCTTC
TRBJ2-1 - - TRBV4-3 CASSQDPRTPEQFF TGCGCCAGCAGCCAAGACCCCAGGACTCCTGAGCAGTTCTTC
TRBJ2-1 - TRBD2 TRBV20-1 CSAVGGTRRHNEQFF TGCAGTGCGGTTGGAGGGACTAGGAGGCACAATGAGCAGTTCTTC
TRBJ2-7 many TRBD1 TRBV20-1 CSAGSSGQIPYF TGCAGTGCTGGCAGCTCGGGACAGATCCCGTACTTC
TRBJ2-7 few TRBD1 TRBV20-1 CSAKISGTGAYEQYF TGCAGTGCTAAAATCTCCGGGACAGGCGCCTACGAGCAGTACTTC
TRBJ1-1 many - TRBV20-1 CSARGRVDTEAFF TGCAGTGCTAGAGGGAGGGTTGACACTGAAGCTTTCTTT
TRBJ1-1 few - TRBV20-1 CSARDRQTVFF TGCAGTGCTAGAGATCGACAGACGGTTTTCTTT
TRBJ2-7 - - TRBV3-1 CASSQIGAARAYEQYF TGTGCCAGCAGCCAAATTGGGGCAGCGAGAGCCTACGAGCAGTACTTC
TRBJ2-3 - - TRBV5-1 CASKTDPSTDTQYF TGCGCCAGCAAGACAGACCCTAGCACAGATACGCAGTATTTT
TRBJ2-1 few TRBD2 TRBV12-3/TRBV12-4 CASSATSGNEQFF TGTGCCAGCAGTGCTACTAGCGGCAATGAGCAGTTCTTC
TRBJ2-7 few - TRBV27 CASSFWAGWEQYF TGTGCCAGCAGTTTCTGGGCAGGGTGGGAGCAGTACTTC
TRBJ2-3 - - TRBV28 CASSFGRALGTDTQYF TGTGCCAGCAGTTTTGGCAGGGCCCTGGGAACAGATACGCAGTATTTT
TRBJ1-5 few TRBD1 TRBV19 CASSTQMGTGPRQPQHF TGTGCCAGTAGTACCCAAATGGGGACAGGGCCCCGTCAGCCCCAGCATTTT
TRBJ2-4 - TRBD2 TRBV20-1 CSAKIALAGPNIQYF TGCAGTGCCAAGATTGCGCTAGCGGGACCAAACATTCAGTACTTC